The clone carrying this T cell receptor beta chain came up many times. The antigen remains unidentified. The TCRbeta library incorporated unique molecular identifiers. TCRdb reprocessed the PCR reads with MiXCR, giving one entry per CDR3 protein. In the table there are hundreds of thousands of distinct CDR3 sequences, nearly 8% of which are singletons. The sample belongs to a study of T-cell reconstitution after alpha-beta-depleted transplantation in children. Study-level results: Reported findings indicate that, about two months after transplant, alpha-beta T cells came from several hundred expanded clones, which were derived from non-depleted graft cells. After one year, T-cell counts and TCRbeta diversity mostly came from new T cells. Some patients' high day-60 TCRbeta diversity was attributed to recipient cells surviving conditioning.

CDR3 length: 16 amino acids. In germline, CDR1 is SGHKS, CDR2 YYEKEE (reference sequence). The V end was cut by 4 bases, the J end by 1 base, with 14 bases between. The TCR comes from a female patient aged 2-9 years who had a stem cell transplant for Fanconi anemia, so the T cells may come from the graft donor. The chain is built from TRBV5-5 and TRBJ2-2; D remains unclear. The sample consisted of peripheral blood, taken 360 days after TCRalphabeta/CD19-depleted stem cell transplant. The CDR3 spells CASSLGGRLNTGELFF. The CDR3 region has the DNA TGTGCCAGCAGCCTGGGCGGCCGCTTGAACACCGGGGAGCTGTTTTTT.